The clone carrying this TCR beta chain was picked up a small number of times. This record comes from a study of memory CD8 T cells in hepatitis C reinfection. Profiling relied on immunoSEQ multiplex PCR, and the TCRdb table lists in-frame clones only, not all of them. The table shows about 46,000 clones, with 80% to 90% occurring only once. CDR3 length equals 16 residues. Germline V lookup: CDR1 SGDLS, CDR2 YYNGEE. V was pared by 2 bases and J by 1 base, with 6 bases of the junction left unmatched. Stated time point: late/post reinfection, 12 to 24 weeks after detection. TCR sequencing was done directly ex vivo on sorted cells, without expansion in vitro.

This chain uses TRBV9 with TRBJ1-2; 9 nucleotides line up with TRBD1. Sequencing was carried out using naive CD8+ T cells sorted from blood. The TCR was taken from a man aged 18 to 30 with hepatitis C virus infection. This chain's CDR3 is CASSVDGTGINYGYTF. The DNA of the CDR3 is TGTGCCAGCAGCGTGGATGGGACAGGGATTAACTATGGCTACACCTTC. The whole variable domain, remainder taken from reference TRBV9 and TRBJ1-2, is DSGVTQTPKHLITATGQRVTLRCSPRSGDLSVYWYQQSLDQGLQFLIQYYNGEERAKGNILERFSAQQFPDLHSELNLSSLELGDSALYFCASSVDGTGINYGYTFGSGTRLTVV.